These 26 T cell receptor beta chains were all obtained from the same sample, sequenced in a study of identifying expanded T cells in peripheral blood (dated by TCRdb to the late 2010s). Receptor libraries were prepared by the immunoSEQ multiplex PCR assay. The source is immuneACCESS, and TCRdb retained only in-frame sequences with V and J called. Part of the clones is not carried over; for the studies checked, unresolved V genes explain less than half of this, and the remainder is unexplained. This sample holds 70,000 to 95,000 clones; 88% were observed only once. The ten most abundant clones make up 3.9% of the sample. The sequenced material came from blood. All receptors derive from a person aged 18 to 70 in good health.

The chain couples TRBV7-2 to TRBJ2-7, with TRBD1 identical over 7 bases. The CDR3 totals 13 residues. V lost 3 bases to trimming and J lost 2 bases; unmatched junction nucleotides: 1. CDR1 and CDR2 from the germline V gene are SGHTA and FQGNSA. The CDR3 loop is CASSLGTAYEQYF. The CDR3 region has the DNA TGTGCCAGCAGCTTGGGGACAGCCTACGAGCAGTACTTC.

The chain has TRBV28 and TRBJ1-1; D is unresolved. V was shortened by 3 bases and J by 4 bases, with 6 bases between the two germline ends. The CDR3 consists of 12 residues. The V gene's germline CDR1 is MDHEN and CDR2 SYDVKM. Here the CDR3 reads CASSFPLTEAFF. The CDR3 bases are TGTGCCAGCAGTTTTCCCCTCACTGAAGCTTTCTTT.

This sequence joins TRBV15 and TRBJ1-1; 10 bases agree with TRBD1. This CDR3 region has 17 residues. Germline trimming cut 1 base from V and 0 bases from J; bases unmatched to any gene: 5. CDR1 and CDR2 from the germline V gene are LNHNV and YYDKDF (reference sequence). This CDR3 is CATSRGGTGAMNTEAFF. The CDR3 DNA reads TGTGCCACCAGCAGAGGGGGGACAGGGGCCATGAACACTGAAGCTTTCTTT.

The V gene is TRBV6-1, the J gene TRBJ1-1; TRBD1 matches at 9 bases. CDR1 is MNHNS, CDR2 SASEGT, per germline. The CDR3 loop spans 14 amino acids. J was trimmed by 2 bases and V by 7 bases; bases with no gene match: 5. The CDR3 region has the DNA TGTGCCAGCACCCGGGACAGGGTAAACACTGAAGCTTTCTTT. Translating it yields CASTRDRVNTEAFF.

Many counts were recorded for this clone. This chain connects TRBV15 to TRBJ1-1, with 10 bases that match TRBD1. The CDR3 runs to 14 residues. After removal of 5 bases from V and 6 bases from J, the junction contained 6 bases not matched to a gene. Germline V gene data show CDR1 as LNHNV and CDR2 as YYDKDF (reference sequence). The CDR3 loop is CATSPTGGKAEAFF. CDR3 sequence (DNA): TGTGCCACCAGCCCGACAGGGGGCAAGGCTGAAGCTTTCTTT.

By proportion, this clone is medium-sized. The genes are TRBV10-3 and TRBJ2-7; 7 bases fit TRBD2. With V trimmed by 6 bases and J by 1 base, 3 bases remained unmatched. The CDR3 extends over 13 amino acids. The germline gives CDR1 ENHRY, CDR2 SYGVKD. The CDR3 here is CAIRAGTSYEQYF. The DNA of the CDR3 is TGTGCCATCAGAGCGGGGACTTCCTACGAGCAGTACTTC.

The chain joins TRBV10-2 to TRBJ2-6, with a tentative D call TRBD1 (6 bases). Trimming removed 8 bases at V and 0 bases at J, with 8 bases between. The germline CDR1 and CDR2 sequences are WSHSY and SAAADI. This CDR3 is 14 amino acids long. CDR3 residues: CASEGGSGANVLTF. CDR3 nucleotide sequence: TGCGCCAGCGAAGGGGGCTCTGGGGCCAACGTCCTGACTTTC.

Worth noting for this clone: This same CDR3 is encoded by further DNA sequences in the sample. J is TRBJ2-5 and V is TRBV15; 7 bases agree with TRBD1. The germline gives CDR1 LNHNV, CDR2 YYDKDF (reference sequence). V shed 0 bases, J shed 3 bases, and the junction held 1 base outside the gene matches. The CDR3 extends over 14 amino acids. The CDR3 nucleotides are TGTGCCACCAGCAGAGACGGGACAGAAGAGACCCAGTACTTC. Translating gives CATSRDGTEETQYF.

In the case of this clone: A junction boundary mismatches the germline segment, possibly from a read error. The CDR3 sequence is CSAGSTHTQYF. CDR3 bases: TGCAGCGCAGGCAGCACACATACGCAGTATTTT. J is TRBJ2-3 and V is TRBV29-1, with unresolved D. Germline lookup yields CDR1 SQVTM and CDR2 ANQGSEA. The CDR3 consists of 11 residues.

The rearrangement links TRBV27 to TRBJ2-1; D gene ambiguous. Germline CDR1 MNHEY, CDR2 SMNVEV (reference sequence). The ends were cut back, 3 bases at V and 6 bases at J, with 9 bases in the middle. The CDR3 totals 13 residues. In DNA form, the CDR3 reads TGTGCCAGCAGTTTCCAGCTCCCCAATGAGCAGTTCTTC. It encodes CASSFQLPNEQFF.

The CDR3 reads CASSQGGSDTQYF. The CDR3 DNA is TGCGCCAGCAGCCAGGGGGGTTCAGATACGCAGTATTTT. This chain uses TRBV4-1 with TRBJ2-3, with D possibly matching TRBD2 (6 bases). CDR3 size: 13 residues. Germline V gives CDR1 MGHRA, CDR2 YSYEKL. Trimming removed 3 bases at V and 4 bases at J, with 8 bases between.

The chain is built from TRBV7-9 and TRBJ2-7; D possibly corresponds to TRBD1 (6 bases). V lost 2 bases and J lost 5, with 16 bases in between. The CDR3 length is 15 residues. The germline V gene encodes CDR1 SEHNR and CDR2 FQNEAQ (reference sequence). CDR3 coding DNA: TGTGCCAGCAGCTTACATTCAGGGGCTCGAGACGAGCAGTACTTC. It is translated as CASSLHSGARDEQYF.

The rearrangement links TRBV19 to TRBJ2-3, with D perhaps being TRBD1 or TRBD2 (5 bases each). This CDR3 has 16 amino acids. The V end lost 0 bases, the J end lost 2 bases, and 12 bases lay between the germline ends. CDR1 is LNHDA, CDR2 SQIVND, per germline (reference sequence). The CDR3 loop reads CASSIDRGAYTDTQYF. DNA for the CDR3: TGTGCCAGTAGTATAGATAGGGGAGCCTACACAGATACGCAGTATTTT. Together with reference TRBV19 and TRBJ2-3, the CDR3 gives the full variable domain: DGGITQSPKYLFRKEGQNVTLSCEQNLNHDAMYWYRQDPGQGLRLIYYSQIVNDFQKGDIAEGYSVSREKKESFPLTVTSAQKNPTAFYLCASSIDRGAYTDTQYFGPGTRLTVL.

The CDR3 nucleotides read TGCGCCAGCAGTCAACCATCGGGACAGCAGAACTACGAGCAGTACTTC. The encoded protein is CASSQPSGQQNYEQYF. The V call is TRBV23-1, the J call TRBJ2-7, with 7 nucleotides matching TRBD1. TRBV23-1 belongs to the ORF category, with a function that is uncertain. The CDR3 spans 16 residues. Trimming took 2 bases from V and 3 from J; bases not matched to a gene: 10.

The sample holds a few counts of this clone. The V call is TRBV9, the J call TRBJ2-3; TRBD2 matches 7 bases. The V gene end was trimmed by 3 bases and the J gene end by 5 bases; junction bases not matched to a gene: 6. The CDR3 covers 14 residues. The germline V gene encodes CDR1 SGDLS and CDR2 YYNGEE. The CDR3 reads CASSADVAGDTQYF. In DNA form, the CDR3 reads TGTGCCAGCAGCGCGGACGTAGCGGGAGATACGCAGTATTTT.

The rearrangement links TRBV19 to TRBJ1-5; a weak D match, TRBD1 (6 bases). The germline V and J ends were trimmed by 7 bases and 5 bases, with 18 bases remaining between them. CDR3 size: 15 residues. Germline CDR1 LNHDA, CDR2 SQIVND (reference sequence). In DNA, the CDR3 is TGTGCCAGTAATGATGGGGGGGGGCCCCATCAGCCCCAGCATTTT. This sequence encodes CASNDGGGPHQPQHF.

CDR3 nucleotide sequence: TGTGCCAGCAATATAATCGGGACGGACTCGAATGAGCAGTTCTTC. The encoded protein is CASNIIGTDSNEQFF. The chain combines TRBV6-1 with TRBJ2-1, with D perhaps TRBD1 or TRBD2 (5 bases each). The CDR3 length is 15 residues. CDR1 and CDR2 from the germline V gene are MNHNS and SASEGT. V was clipped by 7 bases and J by 7 bases, with 20 bases between them.

V and J are TRBV5-6 and TRBJ1-3, with D perhaps TRBD1 (5 bases). The CDR3 has 14 amino acids. Trimming removed 0 bases at V and 4 bases at J, with 8 bases between. CDR1 SGHDT and CDR2 YYEEEE come from the germline V gene. The CDR3 nucleotides read TGTGCCAGCAGCTTGGCTCCAGGGGGAAACACCATATATTTT. Protein product: CASSLAPGGNTIYF.

This clone was seen only a few times. This sequence joins TRBV7-9 and TRBJ1-2; D remains unclear. Trimming shortened V by 5 bases and J by 6 bases, and 10 bases separated the two germline ends. The germline V gene encodes CDR1 SEHNR and CDR2 FQNEAQ (reference sequence). The CDR3 runs 12 residues. CDR3 protein: CASSPLGDGYTF. CDR3 in DNA: TGTGCCAGCAGCCCTCTAGGCGATGGCTACACCTTC.

This chain joins TRBV5-4 and TRBJ2-7; 7 nucleotides align to TRBD2. The CDR3 runs to 15 residues. Losses at the gene ends were 5 bases for V and 5 bases for J; bases not matched to a gene: 13. Germline V gene lookup returns CDR1 SGHNT and CDR2 YYREEE (reference sequence). The CDR3 coding sequence is TGTGCCAGCAGACCGGCGGGACTACTTCCAAACGAGCAGTACTTC. Translating gives CASRPAGLLPNEQYF.

The CDR3 DNA sequence: TGTGCCAGCAGGAGAACTAGTCTGTTGTCCTACGAGCAGTACTTC. The encoded protein is CASRRTSLLSYEQYF. The chain is built from TRBV6-5 and TRBJ2-7, with D maybe TRBD2 (5 bases). The V gene lost 6 bases and the J gene lost 1 base, with 16 bases spanning the gap. Germline CDR1 reads MNHEY; CDR2 reads SVGAGI. The CDR3 is 15 residues long.

The chain couples TRBV7-9 to TRBJ2-7, with D unresolved. The V end was cut by 3 bases, the J end by 0 bases, with 12 bases between. Germline V gene sequence: CDR1 SEHNR, CDR2 FQNEAQ (reference sequence). The CDR3 is 15 amino acids. CDR3 loop: CASSLSSPASYEQYF. CDR3 DNA sequence: TGTGCCAGCAGCTTGAGTAGTCCGGCCTCCTACGAGCAGTACTTC.

V gene TRBV19 combines with J gene TRBJ2-1, with TRBD2 identical over 12 bases. Germline V gene sequence: CDR1 LNHDA, CDR2 SQIVND (reference sequence). The CDR3 consists of 16 residues. J was trimmed by 4 bases and V by 0 bases; bases with no gene match: 1. As DNA, the CDR3 is TGTGCCAGTAGTATAGAACTAGCGGGAGGTTACAATGAGCAGTTCTTC. Translation: CASSIELAGGYNEQFF.

The chain links TRBV10-2 to TRBJ2-3, with TRBD2 identical over 7 bases. J lost 0 bases, V lost 6 bases, and 3 bases had no gene match. Germline V gene sequence: CDR1 WSHSY, CDR2 SAAADI. The CDR3 has 14 amino acids. CDR3 nucleotides: TGCGCCAGCAGGGAGCGGGGAAGCACAGATACGCAGTATTTT. It encodes CASRERGSTDTQYF.

This clone has only one observation. The rearrangement links TRBV9 to TRBJ2-7; 9 bases are a match to TRBD2. Germline values: CDR1 SGDLS, CDR2 YYNGEE. V dropped 0 bases and J dropped 3; count of bases not matched to a gene: 4. This CDR3 contains 15 residues. The CDR3 loop is CASSVGPSGIYEQYF. The CDR3 nucleotides are TGTGCCAGCAGCGTAGGTCCTAGCGGGATCTACGAGCAGTACTTC.

This clone showed up just once. The chain combines TRBV6-1 with TRBJ2-7; either TRBD1 or TRBD2 may supply D (5 bases each). This CDR3 region has 15 residues. Germline loops: CDR1 MNHNS, CDR2 SASEGT. The V end lost 6 bases, the J end lost 2 bases, and 17 bases lay between the germline ends. CDR3 nucleotide sequence: TGTGCCAGCAGCAACCGGGACGGTCCGACCTACGAGCAGTACTTC. It encodes CASSNRDGPTYEQYF.